This TCR beta chain was found in a study of radiotherapy plus CTLA-4 blockade in lung cancer. Study information: Patients showed objective responses in about 20% of cases and disease control in roughly 34%.

Details on this clone: Antigen specificity is unknown.

Using immunoSEQ multiplex PCR, the repertoire was profiled, and TCRdb retains in-frame clones only, with some absent. Of 80,000 to 100,000 clones listed, around four fifths were seen once; the top ten hold approximately 3.4%. CDR1 SGHDT and CDR2 YYEEEE come from the germline V gene. V was clipped by 4 bases and J by 6 bases, with 22 bases between them. The CDR3 extends over 16 amino acids. Focal radiation and CTLA-4 blockade (ipilimumab) were tested in chemo-refractory metastatic non-small-cell lung cancer patients. The study, taken as a whole, reports: Alongside interferon-beta, early blood T cell clone dynamics were reportedly the best predictor of response.

This chain joins TRBV5-6 and TRBJ1-2; D perhaps matches TRBD1 (6 bases). The TCR sequence derives from a human donor with non-small cell lung cancer who had a partial response to radiotherapy plus ipilimumab. The starting material was peripheral blood, obtained from a patient treated with radiotherapy plus ipilimumab. The CDR3 DNA reads as TGTGCCAGCAGCCTCAGTACCAGGGGTCGAAGTGATGGCTACACCTTC. It is translated as CASSLSTRGRSDGYTF.